This TCR beta chain stems from a study of blood T cell repertoires in COVID-19. At the level of the study: Whether acute or convalescent, the COVID-19 samples came from the United States, Italy and Spain.

CDR3 length equals 16 residues. V lost 5 bases to trimming and J lost 4 bases; unmatched junction nucleotides: 11. From germline, CDR1 is SGHTA and CDR2 FQGNSA. In the authors' methods: Estimates of nucleated cell counts were drawn from the amplification of reference gene primers. The data were produced by immunoSEQ multiplex PCR, yet TCRdb's version contains in-frame clones alone and is incomplete. That table furnishes V, J and clone size, whereas the DNA furnished D and trimming. The table lists 55,000 to 70,000 clones, about 87% of them singletons. The genes are TRBV7-2 and TRBJ1-5; TRBD1 aligns across 7 bases. Sequences were obtained from peripheral blood. This TCR was recovered from a man in his sixties with active or convalescent COVID-19. CDR3 sequence: CASSPGLNRGNQPQHF. DNA for the CDR3: TGTGCCAGCAGCCCAGGTCTTAACAGGGGAAATCAGCCCCAGCATTTT.